This T cell receptor (beta chain) emerged from a study of OX40 agonist ivuxolimab in advanced cancers. Study-wide context: Ivuxolimab, which targeted the costimulatory receptor OX40 (CD134), was an agonistic, fully human IgG2 monoclonal antibody. Patients were allowed to have had prior anti-PD-1, anti-PD-L1 or anti-CTLA-4 therapy, and approximately 37% of the dose-escalation patients had been treated with checkpoint inhibitors. Of the roughly 50 dose-escalation patients, hepatocellular carcinoma was present in about 20, melanoma in around 15, renal cell carcinoma in 9 and head and neck cancer in 9. Intravenous ivuxolimab was administered to patients every 2 weeks at six dose levels: 0.01, 0.1, 0.3, 1.5, 3 and 10 mg/kg. A male proportion of 82.7% and a mean age of approximately 61 years, ranging from about 20 to 85, were recorded for the dose-escalation cohort. The paper describes the monotherapy dose-escalation part (N of about 52 patients) of the phase I trial of ivuxolimab. Partial responses occurred in three dose-escalation patients, of whom one had hepatocellular carcinoma and two had cutaneous melanoma. The purpose of peripheral TCRbeta sequencing was to test whether ivuxolimab changed TCR sequence diversity and led to clonal T-cell expansion. Broader findings and caveats from the paper: At doses from 0.1 to 3.0 mg/kg, clonal expansion was seen in both CD4+ and CD8+ blood T cells between baseline and week 6. Which antigens the clonally expanded peripheral T cells were specific for was not determined. Low levels of normalized T-cell clonal expansion were also seen in some patients who did not respond. In the 0.1-3.0 mg/kg groups, partial responders had among the lowest normalized peripheral clonal expansion, particularly in CD8+ T cells. After ivuxolimab, expanded clones were on average more numerous among CD8+ T cells than among CD4+ T cells.

The trial excluded patients who had a history of autoimmune disease or who were on systemic immunosuppression. In every dose cohort, peripheral blood was drawn for TCR sequencing at baseline, cycle 4 day 1, and cycle 7 day 1. The samples were taken from a phase I, first-in-human, multicenter, open-label dose-escalation trial of ivuxolimab. Adults with locally advanced or metastatic melanoma, renal cell carcinoma, hepatocellular carcinoma or head and neck squamous cell carcinoma were enrolled in the trial. Before TCR sequencing, CD4+ T cells and CD8+ T cells were sorted from peripheral blood as separate populations. A note on this clone: What antigen it recognizes has not been identified. Per-base quality was not reported, and no clone a single base away is much larger than it.

Genomic DNA was extracted from sorted cells for sequencing of the TCRbeta CDR3 region. The immunoSEQ Assay was used for sequencing of TCRbeta CDR3 regions. Entries here come from immuneACCESS through TCRdb and include only in-frame sequences with V and J called. Some clones fail to appear in such tables; in the studies checked, an unresolved V gene covers under half of the shortfall, and the cause of the remainder is unknown. The sample data list more than 50,000 clones, and 82% of these were observed just once. The ten largest clonotypes hold more than 1.1% of the sample. Trimming at the junction amounts to 3 bases on V and 0 bases on J, and the germline ends lie 10 bases apart. From cysteine to phenylalanine, the CDR3 is 15 amino acids long. Only CDR3 DNA remains: 45 bases, in frame from the first base. The germline V gene sets CDR1 to ENHRY and CDR2 to SYGVKD.

Sequences were derived from CD4+ or CD8+ T cells sorted from blood, sampled in a trial of the OX40 agonist ivuxolimab. The clonotype originates from an adult with an advanced solid tumor such as melanoma, head and neck, liver or kidney cancer. The chain uses TRBV10-3 and TRBJ2-3, and the D gene may be TRBD2, 6 bases matching. The DNA sequence is as follows: TGTGCCATCAGTGAAAACGGGAGAAGCACAGATACGCAGTATTTT. Translated, it reads CAISENGRSTDTQYF.